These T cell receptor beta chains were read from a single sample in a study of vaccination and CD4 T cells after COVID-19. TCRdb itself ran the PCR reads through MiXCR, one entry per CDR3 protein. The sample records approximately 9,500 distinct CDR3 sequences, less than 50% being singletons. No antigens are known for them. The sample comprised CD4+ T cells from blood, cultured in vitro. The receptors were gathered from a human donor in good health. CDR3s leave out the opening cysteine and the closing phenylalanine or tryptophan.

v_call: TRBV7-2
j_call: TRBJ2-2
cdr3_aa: ASSLVPLSGELF

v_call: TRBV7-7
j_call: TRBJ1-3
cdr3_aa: ASSPTGSRHPNTIY

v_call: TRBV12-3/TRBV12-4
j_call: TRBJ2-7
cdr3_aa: ASSFAGINEQY

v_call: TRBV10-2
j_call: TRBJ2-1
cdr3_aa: ASSESLLEPYNEQF

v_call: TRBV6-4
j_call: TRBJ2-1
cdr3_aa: ASSAGEGSYNEQF

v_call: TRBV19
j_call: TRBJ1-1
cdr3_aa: ASSILFVRQMNTEAF

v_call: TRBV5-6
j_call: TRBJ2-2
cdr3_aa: ASSPESGRVTGELF

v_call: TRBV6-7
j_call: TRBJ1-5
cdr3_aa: ASSSTGTSHHQSQH

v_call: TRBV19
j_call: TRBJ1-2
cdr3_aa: ASSSPRDRYGYT

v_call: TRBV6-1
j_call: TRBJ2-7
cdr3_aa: ASSEERGLSYEQY

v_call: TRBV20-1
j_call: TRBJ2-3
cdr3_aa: SARLYRLAGEADTQY

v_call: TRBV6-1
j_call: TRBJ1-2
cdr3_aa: ASSETQIVFNYGYT

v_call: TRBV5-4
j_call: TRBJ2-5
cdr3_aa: ASSLVGLAGERAQY

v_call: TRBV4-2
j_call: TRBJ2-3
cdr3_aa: ASSQDALAGVSTDTQY

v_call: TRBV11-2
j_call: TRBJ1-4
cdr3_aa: ASSLGGVENLF

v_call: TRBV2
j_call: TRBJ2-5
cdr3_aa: ASSEAVAGGPGRETQY

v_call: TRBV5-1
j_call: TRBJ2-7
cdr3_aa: ASSSYNYEQY

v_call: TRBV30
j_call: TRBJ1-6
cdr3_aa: AWSVGSDNSPLH

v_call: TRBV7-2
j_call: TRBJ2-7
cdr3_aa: ASSLALIASAISYEQY

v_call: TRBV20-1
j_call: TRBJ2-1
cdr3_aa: SARLAGGNEQF

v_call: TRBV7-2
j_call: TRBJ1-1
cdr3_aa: ASSLYRGRRTEAF

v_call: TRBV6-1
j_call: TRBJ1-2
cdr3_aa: ATRPHINYGYT

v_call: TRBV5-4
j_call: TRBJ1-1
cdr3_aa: ASSLEGDVGTEAF

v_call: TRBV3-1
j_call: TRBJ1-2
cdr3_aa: ASTKLGIGLGYT

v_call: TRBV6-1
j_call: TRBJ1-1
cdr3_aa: ASSESRGWGTEAF

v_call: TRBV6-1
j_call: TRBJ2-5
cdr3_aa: ATNPRGIETQY

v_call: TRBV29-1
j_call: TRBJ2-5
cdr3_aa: SVDGAGGGETQY

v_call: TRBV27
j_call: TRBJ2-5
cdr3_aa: ASRGLAGGRETQY

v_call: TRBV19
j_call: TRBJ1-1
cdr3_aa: ASLMARGNLAAEAF

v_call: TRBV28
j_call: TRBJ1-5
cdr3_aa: ASSLPGAPEGQPQH

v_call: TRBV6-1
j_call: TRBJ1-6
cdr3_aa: ASSEGAVPNSPLH

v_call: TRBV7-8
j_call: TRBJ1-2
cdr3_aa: ASSSRQGAGEGYT

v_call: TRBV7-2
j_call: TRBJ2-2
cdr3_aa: ASSPMGAGNTGELF

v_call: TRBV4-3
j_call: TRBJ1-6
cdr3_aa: ASSAGATNNSPLH

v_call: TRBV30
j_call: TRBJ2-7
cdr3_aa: ACMGDLGGLPRGEQY

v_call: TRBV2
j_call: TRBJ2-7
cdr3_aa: ASSRSGTLPLGEQY

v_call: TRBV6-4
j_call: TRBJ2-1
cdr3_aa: ASREGPYNEQF

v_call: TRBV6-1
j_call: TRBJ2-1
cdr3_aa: ASKGWGTLYNEQF

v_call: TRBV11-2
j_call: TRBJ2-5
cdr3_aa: ASSPLRGRETQY

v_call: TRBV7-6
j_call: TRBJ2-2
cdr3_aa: ASRGQTMNTGELF

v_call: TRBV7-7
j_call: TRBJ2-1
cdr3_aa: ASSRGLAGLDEQF

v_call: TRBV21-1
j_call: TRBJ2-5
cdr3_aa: ASSKDRLIQTQY

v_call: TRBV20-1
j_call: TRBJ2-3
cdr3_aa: SARDRAGATDTQY

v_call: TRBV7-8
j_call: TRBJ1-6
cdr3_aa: ASSGSGGSPLH

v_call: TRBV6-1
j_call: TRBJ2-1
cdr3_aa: ASRLKPGLAGEQF

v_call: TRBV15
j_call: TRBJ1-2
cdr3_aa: ATSREGDREVGYT

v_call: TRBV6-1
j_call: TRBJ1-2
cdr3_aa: ATVKHYGYT

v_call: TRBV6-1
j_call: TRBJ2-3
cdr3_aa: ASSQNWGFSTDTQY

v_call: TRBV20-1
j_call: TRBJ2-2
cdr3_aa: SALPSGSNTGELF

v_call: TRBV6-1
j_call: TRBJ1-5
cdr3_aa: ASRLWREGNQPQH

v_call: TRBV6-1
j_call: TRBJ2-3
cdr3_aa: ASSERREARGTDTQY

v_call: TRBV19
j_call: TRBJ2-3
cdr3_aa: ASRLVGGDTQY

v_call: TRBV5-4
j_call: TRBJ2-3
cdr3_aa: ASSSGRTSGLSDTQY

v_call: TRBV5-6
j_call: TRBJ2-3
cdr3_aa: ASSFSGGITDTQY